The 14 T cell receptor beta chains below were found in one sample sequenced in a study of blood T cell repertoires in COVID-19. Here immunoSEQ multiplex PCR was the method, and the copy in TCRdb shows in-frame clones only, minus some. This table holds around 220,000 clones, around 80% found once. The sequencing input was peripheral blood. Receptor source: a woman in her thirties or forties with active or convalescent COVID-19.

This chain uses TRBV7-3 with TRBJ2-5; 9 positions match TRBD1. CDR3 length: 15 amino acids. Germline CDR1 is SGHTA and CDR2 is FQGTGA. The trim removed 5 bases at V and 1 base at J, leaving 5 bases unmatched. This CDR3 reads CASSMGQGPQETQYF. The CDR3 DNA reads TGTGCCAGCAGCATGGGACAGGGACCCCAAGAGACCCAGTACTTC.

The gene calls are TRBV7-6 and TRBJ2-3; no definite D call. The CDR3 contains 11 residues. Trimming stripped 4 bases from V and 6 bases from J, with 5 bases between. The germline gives CDR1 SGHVS, CDR2 FNYEAQ. The CDR3 reads CASSSVDTQYF. The CDR3 region has the DNA TGTGCCAGCAGCTCCGTGGATACGCAGTATTTT.

The J gene is TRBJ1-5, the V gene TRBV5-8; D gene unclear. Germline V gene data show CDR1 as SGHTS and CDR2 as YDEGEE. The CDR3 sequence is 15 residues long. V was trimmed by 2 bases and J by 0 bases, leaving 9 bases between them. In nucleotides, the CDR3 is TGTGCCAGCAGCTTCAGGTTTTATAGCAATCAGCCCCAGCATTTT. Translating it yields CASSFRFYSNQPQHF.

This clone was seen just once. This rearrangement joins TRBV2 to TRBJ2-6; D is perhaps TRBD2 (7 bases). The germline V gene has CDR1 SNHLY and CDR2 FYNNEI. There are 15 residues in the CDR3. Trimming pared 3 bases from V and 8 bases from J, leaving 14 bases between. The CDR3 sequence: CASSDRGAGPNVLTF. DNA for the CDR3: TGTGCCAGCAGTGACCGGGGGGCGGGGCCCAACGTCCTGACTTTC.

Only a few counts were recorded for this clone. The CDR3 region is CASSGAGTSAYGYTF. The CDR3 nucleotides are TGTGCCAGCAGCGGGGCCGGGACATCGGCCTATGGCTACACCTTC. The rearrangement joins TRBV5-4 to TRBJ1-2; D is perhaps TRBD1 (6 bases). In germline, CDR1 is SGHNT, CDR2 YYREEE (reference sequence). V lost 4 bases to trimming and J lost 4 bases, with 17 bases between them. The CDR3 covers 15 residues.

This clone was recorded a few times. The V call is TRBV7-2, the J call TRBJ1-2, with D tentatively TRBD1 (5 bases). The CDR3 spans 15 residues. Germline CDR1 and CDR2: SGHTA and FQGNSA. The V gene lost 5 bases and the J gene lost 4 bases, with 17 bases spanning the gap. The CDR3 spells CASSANRRPGYGYTF. CDR3 bases: TGTGCCAGCAGCGCCAACAGGAGACCGGGCTATGGCTACACCTTC.

This clone came up once. The rearrangement uses TRBV6-6 and TRBJ1-1; 7 bases are shared with TRBD1. The ends lost 0 bases at V and 4 bases at J; junction bases unmatched: 2. This CDR3 contains 14 residues. The germline gives CDR1 MNHNY, CDR2 SVGAGI (reference sequence). This chain's CDR3 is CASSYSGGVTEAFF. The DNA for the CDR3 is TGTGCCAGCAGTTACTCAGGGGGCGTCACTGAAGCTTTCTTT.

The rearrangement joins TRBV5-8 to TRBJ2-7; TRBD2 matches 16 bases. Germline trimming cut 3 bases from V and 1 base from J; bases unmatched to any gene: 13. Germline CDR1 and CDR2: SGHTS and YDEGEE. The CDR3 totals 20 residues. This CDR3 reads CASSYPGLAGGPDKSYEQYV. CDR3 nucleotides: TGTGCCAGCAGCTACCCGGGACTAGCGGGGGGGCCTGATAAATCCTACGAGCAGTACGTC.

The CDR3 is CASSPSRQGRQKTPHYGYTF. In DNA, the CDR3 is TGTGCCAGCAGTCCCTCACGACAGGGGCGACAAAAAACCCCCCACTATGGCTACACCTTC. The chain links TRBV28 to TRBJ1-2; 8 positions agree with TRBD1. The V gene end was trimmed by 5 bases and the J gene end by 3 bases; junction bases not matched to a gene: 23. In germline, CDR1 is MDHEN, CDR2 SYDVKM. CDR3 length: 20 amino acids.

This clone appeared once. In nucleotides, the CDR3 is TGTGCCAGCGGGGGGGCGATCTACAATGAGCAGTTCTTC. Translated: CASGGAIYNEQFF. The chain combines TRBV27 with TRBJ2-1, with a possible D match to TRBD2 (7 bases). The CDR3 has 13 residues. Germline assignment: CDR1 MNHEY and CDR2 SMNVEV (reference sequence). The V gene lost 8 bases and the J gene lost 3 bases, with 11 bases spanning the gap.

V is TRBV7-6 and J is TRBJ2-7; TRBD2 aligns across 10 bases. J was trimmed by 3 bases and V by 5 bases; bases with no gene match: 10. CDR3 length: 16 amino acids. Germline V gene data show CDR1 as SGHVS and CDR2 as FNYEAQ. The CDR3 loop reads CASSRSGGASIYEQYF. The CDR3 DNA follows: TGTGCCAGCAGCCGAAGCGGGGGGGCTTCAATCTACGAGCAGTACTTC.

The chain carries TRBV7-6 and TRBJ2-2; 7 nucleotides agree with TRBD1. V was pared by 3 bases and J by 4 bases, with 11 bases of the junction left unmatched. The germline CDR1 and CDR2 sequences are SGHVS and FNYEAQ. This CDR3 region has 17 residues. In DNA form, the CDR3 reads TGTGCCAGCAGCTTGGACCTCCAGGGGGTGTTCACCGGGGAGCTGTTTTTT. It translates to CASSLDLQGVFTGELFF.

This chain connects TRBV9 to TRBJ2-3; D may be TRBD1 (5 bases). The CDR3 sequence is 16 residues long. The V end lost 0 bases, the J end lost 2 bases, and 13 bases lay between the germline ends. Per the germline V gene, CDR1 is SGDLS and CDR2 is YYNGEE. CDR3 sequence: CASSVAPDSNTDTQYF. The CDR3 nucleotides read TGTGCCAGCAGCGTAGCACCCGACAGCAACACAGATACGCAGTATTTT. Full variable domain (remainder filled in from reference TRBV9 and TRBJ2-3): DSGVTQTPKHLITATGQRVTLRCSPRSGDLSVYWYQQSLDQGLQFLIQYYNGEERAKGNILERFSAQQFPDLHSELNLSSLELGDSALYFCASSVAPDSNTDTQYFGPGTRLTVL.

This clone is a singleton in its sample. This sequence joins TRBV28 and TRBJ2-3; TRBD2 is a possible D gene (6 bases). CDR1 and CDR2 from the germline V gene are MDHEN and SYDVKM. This CDR3 has 15 residues. V was shortened by 5 bases and J by 1 base, with 13 bases between the two germline ends. CDR3 coding DNA: TGTGCCAGCAGTCCCCCGTGGGGGGGCACAGATACGCAGTATTTT. It is translated as CASSPPWGGTDTQYF.